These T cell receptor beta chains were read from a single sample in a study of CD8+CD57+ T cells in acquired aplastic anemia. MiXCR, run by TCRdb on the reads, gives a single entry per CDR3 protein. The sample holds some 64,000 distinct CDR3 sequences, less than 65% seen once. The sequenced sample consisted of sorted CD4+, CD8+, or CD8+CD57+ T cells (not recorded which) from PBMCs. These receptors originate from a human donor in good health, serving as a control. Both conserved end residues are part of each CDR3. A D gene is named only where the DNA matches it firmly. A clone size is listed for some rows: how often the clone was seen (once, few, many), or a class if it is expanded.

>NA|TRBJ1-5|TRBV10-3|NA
TGTGCCATCAGTGAGTCCTCAGAACAGCCCCAGCATTTT
CAISESSEQPQHF
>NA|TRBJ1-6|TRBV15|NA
TGTGCCACCGGCTCAAGGACAGTCGGTAATTCACCCCTCCACTTT
CATGSRTVGNSPLHF
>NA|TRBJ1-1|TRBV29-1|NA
TGCAGCGTTGAAGATATAGGGGACACTGAAGCTTTCTTT
CSVEDIGDTEAFF
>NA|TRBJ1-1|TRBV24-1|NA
TGTGCCACCAGTAGTATTGGGGCTGGGGACACTGAAGCTTTCTTT
CATSSIGAGDTEAFF
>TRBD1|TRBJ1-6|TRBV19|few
TGTGCCAGTAGTACCGGGACAGGGGGTTCACCCCTCCACTTT
CASSTGTGGSPLHF
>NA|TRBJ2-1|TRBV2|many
TGTGCCAGCAGTGATATACGTAGGGAAAATGAGCAGTTCTTC
CASSDIRRENEQFF
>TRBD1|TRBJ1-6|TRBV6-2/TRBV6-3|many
TGTGCCAGCAGTTACTCGGGACAGGGGAATTCACCCCTCCACTTT
CASSYSGQGNSPLHF
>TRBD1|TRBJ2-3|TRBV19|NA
TGTGCCAGTTCGGACAGGGGAATTTTAGATACGCAGTATTTT
CASSDRGILDTQYF
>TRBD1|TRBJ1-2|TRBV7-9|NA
TGTGCCAGCAGTGAGACAGGGGGGGGTGGCTACACCTTC
CASSETGGGGYTF
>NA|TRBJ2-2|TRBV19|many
TGTGCCAGTACTGAAGGGGGGGGGCCCACCGGGGAGCTGTTTTTT
CASTEGGGPTGELFF
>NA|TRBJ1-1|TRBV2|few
TGTGCCAGCAGTTCGGACACTGAAGCTTTCTTT
CASSSDTEAFF
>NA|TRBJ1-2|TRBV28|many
TGTGCCAGCAGTTTGATGGGGGCTGGCTATGGCTACACCTTC
CASSLMGAGYGYTF
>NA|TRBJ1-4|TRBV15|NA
TGTGCCACCAGCGGACTGGTTGAAAAACTGTTTTTT
CATSGLVEKLFF
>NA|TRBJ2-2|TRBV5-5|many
TGTGCCAGCAAGCTAGACCGGGGGACCGGGGAGCTGTTTTTT
CASKLDRGTGELFF
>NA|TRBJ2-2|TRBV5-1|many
TGCGCCAGCAGCCCTATAGGCGGAGCTAACACCGGGGAGCTGTTTTTT
CASSPIGGANTGELFF
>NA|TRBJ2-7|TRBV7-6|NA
TGTGCCAGCAGCTTAGCCCCCACGGGCGAGCAGTACTTC
CASSLAPTGEQYF
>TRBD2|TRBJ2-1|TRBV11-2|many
TGTGCCAGCAGCGCTCTAGCGGCTATCTCCTACAATGAGCAGTTCTTC
CASSALAAISYNEQFF
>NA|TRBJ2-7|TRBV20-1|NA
TGCAGTGCTAGAGATCTTCGCGCCTCCTACGAGCAGTACTTC
CSARDLRASYEQYF
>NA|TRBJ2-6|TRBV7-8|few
TGTGCCAGCAGCTTCCAGGTTACTGGGGCCAACGTCCTGACTTTC
CASSFQVTGANVLTF